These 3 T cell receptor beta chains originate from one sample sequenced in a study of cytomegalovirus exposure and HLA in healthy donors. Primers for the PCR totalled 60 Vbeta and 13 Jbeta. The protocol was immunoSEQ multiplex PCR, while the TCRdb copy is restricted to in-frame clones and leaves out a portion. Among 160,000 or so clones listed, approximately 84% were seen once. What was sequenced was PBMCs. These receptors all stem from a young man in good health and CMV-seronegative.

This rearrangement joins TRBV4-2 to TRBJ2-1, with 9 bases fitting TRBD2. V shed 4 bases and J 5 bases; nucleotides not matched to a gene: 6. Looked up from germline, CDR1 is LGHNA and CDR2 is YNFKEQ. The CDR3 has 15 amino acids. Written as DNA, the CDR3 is TGTGCCAGCAGCCCCGGGACTAGCTTAAACAATGAGCAGTTCTTC. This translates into CASSPGTSLNNEQFF.

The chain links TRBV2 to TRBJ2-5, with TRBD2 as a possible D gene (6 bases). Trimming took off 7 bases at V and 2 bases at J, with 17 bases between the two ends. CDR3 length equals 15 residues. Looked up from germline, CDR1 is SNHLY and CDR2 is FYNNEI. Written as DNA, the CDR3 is TGTGCCAGCACGGGGGTCGTAGATCGGCAAGAGACCCAGTACTTC. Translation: CASTGVVDRQETQYF.

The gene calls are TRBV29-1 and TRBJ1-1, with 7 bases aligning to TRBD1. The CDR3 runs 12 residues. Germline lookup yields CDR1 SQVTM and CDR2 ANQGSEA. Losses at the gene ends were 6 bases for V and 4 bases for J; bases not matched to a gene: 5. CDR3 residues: CSVTSGGTEAFF. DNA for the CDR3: TGCAGCGTCACATCAGGGGGCACTGAAGCTTTCTTT.